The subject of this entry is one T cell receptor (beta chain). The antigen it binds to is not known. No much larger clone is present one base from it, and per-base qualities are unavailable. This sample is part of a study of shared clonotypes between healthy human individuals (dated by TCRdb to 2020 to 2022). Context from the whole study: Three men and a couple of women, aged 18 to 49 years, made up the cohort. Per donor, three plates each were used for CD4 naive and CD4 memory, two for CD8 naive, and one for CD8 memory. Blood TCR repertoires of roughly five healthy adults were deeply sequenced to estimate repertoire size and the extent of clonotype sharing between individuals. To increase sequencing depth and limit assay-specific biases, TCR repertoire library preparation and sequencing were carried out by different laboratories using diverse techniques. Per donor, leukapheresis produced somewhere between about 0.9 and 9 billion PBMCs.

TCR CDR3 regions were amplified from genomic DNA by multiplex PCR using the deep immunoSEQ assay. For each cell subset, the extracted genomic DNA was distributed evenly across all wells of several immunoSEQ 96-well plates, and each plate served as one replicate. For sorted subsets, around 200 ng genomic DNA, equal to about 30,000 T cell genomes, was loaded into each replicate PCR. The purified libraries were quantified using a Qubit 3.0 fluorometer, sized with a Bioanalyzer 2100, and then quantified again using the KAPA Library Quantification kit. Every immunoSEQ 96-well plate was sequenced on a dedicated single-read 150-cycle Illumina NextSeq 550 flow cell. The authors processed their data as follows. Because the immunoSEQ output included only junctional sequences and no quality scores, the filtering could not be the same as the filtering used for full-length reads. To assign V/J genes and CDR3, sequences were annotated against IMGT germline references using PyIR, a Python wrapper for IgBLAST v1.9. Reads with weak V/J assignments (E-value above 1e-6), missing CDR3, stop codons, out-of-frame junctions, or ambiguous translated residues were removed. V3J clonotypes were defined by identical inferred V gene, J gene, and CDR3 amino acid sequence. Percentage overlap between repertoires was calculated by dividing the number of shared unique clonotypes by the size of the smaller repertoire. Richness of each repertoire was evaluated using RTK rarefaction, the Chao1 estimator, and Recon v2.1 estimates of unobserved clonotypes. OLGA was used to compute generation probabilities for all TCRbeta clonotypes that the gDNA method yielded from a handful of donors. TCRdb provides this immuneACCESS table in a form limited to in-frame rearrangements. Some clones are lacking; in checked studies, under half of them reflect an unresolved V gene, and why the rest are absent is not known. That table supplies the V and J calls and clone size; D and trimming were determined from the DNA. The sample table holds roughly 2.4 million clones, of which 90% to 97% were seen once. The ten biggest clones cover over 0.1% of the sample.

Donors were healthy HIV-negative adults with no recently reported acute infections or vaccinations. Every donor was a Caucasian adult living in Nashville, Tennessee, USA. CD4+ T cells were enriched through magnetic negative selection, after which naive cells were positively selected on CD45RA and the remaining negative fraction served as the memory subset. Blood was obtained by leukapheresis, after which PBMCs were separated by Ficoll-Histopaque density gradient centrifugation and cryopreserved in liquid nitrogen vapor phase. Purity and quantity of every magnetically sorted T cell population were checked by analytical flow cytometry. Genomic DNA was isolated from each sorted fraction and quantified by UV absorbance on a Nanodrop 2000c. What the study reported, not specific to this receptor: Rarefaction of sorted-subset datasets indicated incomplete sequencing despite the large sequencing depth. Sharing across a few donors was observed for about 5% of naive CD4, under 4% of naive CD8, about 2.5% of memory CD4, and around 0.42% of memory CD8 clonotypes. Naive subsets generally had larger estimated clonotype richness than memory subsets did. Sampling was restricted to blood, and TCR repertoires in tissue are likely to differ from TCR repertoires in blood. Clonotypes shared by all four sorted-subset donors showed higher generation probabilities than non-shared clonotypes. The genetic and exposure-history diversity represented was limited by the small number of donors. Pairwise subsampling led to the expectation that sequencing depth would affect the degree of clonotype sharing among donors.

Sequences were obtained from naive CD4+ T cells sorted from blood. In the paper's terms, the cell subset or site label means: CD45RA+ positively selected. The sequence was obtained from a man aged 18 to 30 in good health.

The CDR3 protein sequence reads: CASSLTSGSQETQYF. The DNA sequence is as follows: TGTGCCAGCAGCTTGACTAGCGGGAGCCAAGAGACCCAGTACTTC. This chain joins TRBV7-2 to TRBJ2-5, with TRBD2 identical over 12 junction bases. CDR1 SGHTA and CDR2 FQGNSA are derived from the germline V gene. The CDR3, cysteine through phenylalanine, is 15 amino acids long. Left in the record is the CDR3 DNA by itself, 45 bases read in frame from the first base. Trimming accounts for 3 bases at V and 1 base at J, while the number of junction bases matched to no gene is 0.